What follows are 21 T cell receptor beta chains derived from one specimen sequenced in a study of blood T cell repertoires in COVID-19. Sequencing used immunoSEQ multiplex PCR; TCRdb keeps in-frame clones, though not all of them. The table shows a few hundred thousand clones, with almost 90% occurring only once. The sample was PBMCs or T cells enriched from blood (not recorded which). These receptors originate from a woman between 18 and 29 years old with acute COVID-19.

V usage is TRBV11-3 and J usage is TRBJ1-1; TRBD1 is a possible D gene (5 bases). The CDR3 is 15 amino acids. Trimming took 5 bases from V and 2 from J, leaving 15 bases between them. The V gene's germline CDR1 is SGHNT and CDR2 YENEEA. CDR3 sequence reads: CASSPKVGGNTEAFF. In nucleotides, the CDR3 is TGTGCCAGCAGCCCCAAGGTCGGGGGAAACACTGAAGCTTTCTTT. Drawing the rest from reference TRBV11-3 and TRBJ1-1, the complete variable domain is EAGVVQSPRYKIIEKKQPVAFWCNPISGHNTLYWYLQNLGQGPELLIRYENEEAVDDSQLPKDRFSAERLKGVDSTLKIQPAELGDSAVYLCASSPKVGGNTEAFFGQGTRLTVV.

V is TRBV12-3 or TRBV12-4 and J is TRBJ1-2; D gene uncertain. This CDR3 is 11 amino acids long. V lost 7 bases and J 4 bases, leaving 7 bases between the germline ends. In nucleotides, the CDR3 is TGTGCCAGCAATAACGGCTATGGCTACACCTTC. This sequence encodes CASNNGYGYTF.

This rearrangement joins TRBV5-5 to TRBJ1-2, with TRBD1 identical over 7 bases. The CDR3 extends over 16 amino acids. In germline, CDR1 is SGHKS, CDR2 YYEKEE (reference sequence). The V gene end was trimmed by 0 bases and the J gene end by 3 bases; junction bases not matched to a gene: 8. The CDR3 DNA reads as TGTGCCAGCAGCTTGGCCGGGGACAGTCGTTACTATGGCTACACCTTC. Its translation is CASSLAGDSRYYGYTF.

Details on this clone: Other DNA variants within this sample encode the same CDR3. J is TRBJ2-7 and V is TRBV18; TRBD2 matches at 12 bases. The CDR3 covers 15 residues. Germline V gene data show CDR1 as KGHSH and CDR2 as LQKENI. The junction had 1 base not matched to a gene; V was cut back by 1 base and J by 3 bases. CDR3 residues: CASSPLTSGSYEQYF. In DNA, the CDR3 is TGTGCCAGCTCACCACTGACTAGCGGGAGCTACGAGCAGTACTTC.

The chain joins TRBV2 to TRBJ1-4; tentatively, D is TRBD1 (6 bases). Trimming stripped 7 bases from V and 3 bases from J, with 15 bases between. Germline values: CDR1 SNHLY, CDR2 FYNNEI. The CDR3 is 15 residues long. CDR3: CASTLQGHPNEKLFF. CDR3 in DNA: TGTGCCAGCACACTACAGGGTCACCCTAATGAAAAACTGTTTTTT.

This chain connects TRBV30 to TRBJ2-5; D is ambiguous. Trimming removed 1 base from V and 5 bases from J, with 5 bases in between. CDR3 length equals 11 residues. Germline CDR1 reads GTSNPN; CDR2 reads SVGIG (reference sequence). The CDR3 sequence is CAWSARETQYF. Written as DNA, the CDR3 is TGTGCCTGGAGTGCTAGGGAGACCCAGTACTTC.

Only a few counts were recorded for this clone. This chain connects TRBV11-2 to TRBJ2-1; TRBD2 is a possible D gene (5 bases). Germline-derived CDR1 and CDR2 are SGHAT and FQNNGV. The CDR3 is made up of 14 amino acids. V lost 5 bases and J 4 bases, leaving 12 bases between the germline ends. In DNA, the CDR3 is TGTGCCAGCAGCCAAAGGACTGTTTACAATGAGCAGTTCTTC. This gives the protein CASSQRTVYNEQFF. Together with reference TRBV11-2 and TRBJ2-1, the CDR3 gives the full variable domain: EAGVAQSPRYKIIEKRQSVAFWCNPISGHATLYWYQQILGQGPKLLIQFQNNGVVDDSQLPKDRFSAERLKGVDSTLKIQPAKLEDSAVYLCASSQRTVYNEQFFGPGTRLTVL.

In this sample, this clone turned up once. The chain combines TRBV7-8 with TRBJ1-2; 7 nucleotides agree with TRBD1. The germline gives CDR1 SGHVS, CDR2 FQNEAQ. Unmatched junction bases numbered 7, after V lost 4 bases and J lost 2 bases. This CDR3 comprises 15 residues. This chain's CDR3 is CASSSQGQSNYGYTF. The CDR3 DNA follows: TGTGCCAGCAGCTCACAGGGACAGTCGAACTATGGCTACACCTTC.

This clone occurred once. CDR3 in amino acids: CAWSPFPNTEAFF. The CDR3 DNA sequence: TGTGCCTGGAGTCCGTTCCCGAACACTGAAGCTTTCTTT. The V gene is TRBV30, the J gene TRBJ1-1, with D hard to call. CDR3 length equals 13 residues. Germline CDR1 reads GTSNPN; CDR2 reads SVGIG (reference sequence). The germline V and J ends were trimmed by 2 bases and 1 base, with 8 bases remaining between them.

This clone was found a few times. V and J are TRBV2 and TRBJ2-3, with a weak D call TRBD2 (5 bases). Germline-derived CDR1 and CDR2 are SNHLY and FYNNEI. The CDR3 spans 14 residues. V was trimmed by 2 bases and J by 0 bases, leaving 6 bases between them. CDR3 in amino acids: CASSELASTDTQYF. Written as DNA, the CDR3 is TGTGCCAGCAGTGAACTAGCTAGCACAGATACGCAGTATTTT. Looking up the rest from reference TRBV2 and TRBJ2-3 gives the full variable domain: EPEVTQTPSHQVTQMGQEVILRCVPISNHLYFYWYRQILGQKVEFLVSFYNNEISEKSEIFDDQFSVERPDGSNFTLKIRSTKLEDSAMYFCASSELASTDTQYFGPGTRLTVL.

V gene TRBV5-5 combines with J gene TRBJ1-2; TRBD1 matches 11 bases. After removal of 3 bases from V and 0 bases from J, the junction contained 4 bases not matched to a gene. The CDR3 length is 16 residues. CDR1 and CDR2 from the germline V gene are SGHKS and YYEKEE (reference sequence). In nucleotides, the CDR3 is TGTGCCAGCAGCTCTTGGGACAGGGGGACTAACTATGGCTACACCTTC. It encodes CASSSWDRGTNYGYTF.

The CDR3 nucleotides are TGTGCCAGCAGCCTACAGGGGTTCACAGATACGCAGTATTTT. This codes for CASSLQGFTDTQYF. V gene TRBV7-9 combines with J gene TRBJ2-3; TRBD1 aligns across 7 bases. CDR1 is SEHNR and CDR2 is FQNEAQ in the germline V gene (reference sequence). There are 14 residues in the CDR3. Trimming cost V 5 bases and J 2 bases; bases outside gene matches: 4.

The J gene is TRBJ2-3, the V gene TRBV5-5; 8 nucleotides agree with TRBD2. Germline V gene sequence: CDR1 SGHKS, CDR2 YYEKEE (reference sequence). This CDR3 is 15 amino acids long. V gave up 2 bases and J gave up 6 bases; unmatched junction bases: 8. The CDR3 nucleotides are TGTGCCAGCAGCTTACCCTTTAGCGGGACCGATACGCAGTATTTT. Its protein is CASSLPFSGTDTQYF.

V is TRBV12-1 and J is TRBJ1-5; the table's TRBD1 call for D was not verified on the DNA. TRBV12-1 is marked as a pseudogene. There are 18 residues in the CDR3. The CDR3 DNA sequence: TGTGCCAGCAGCTTTGCGGGGGTGGGACAGGGTGGCAATCAGCCCCAGCATTTT. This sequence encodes CASSFAGVGQGGNQPQHF.

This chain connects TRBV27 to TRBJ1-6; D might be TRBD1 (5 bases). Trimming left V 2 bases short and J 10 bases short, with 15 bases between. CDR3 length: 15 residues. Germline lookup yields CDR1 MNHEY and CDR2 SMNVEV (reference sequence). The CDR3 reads CASSLVGAKRSPLHF. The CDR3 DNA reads TGTGCCAGCAGTTTAGTAGGGGCCAAGAGGTCACCCCTCCACTTT.

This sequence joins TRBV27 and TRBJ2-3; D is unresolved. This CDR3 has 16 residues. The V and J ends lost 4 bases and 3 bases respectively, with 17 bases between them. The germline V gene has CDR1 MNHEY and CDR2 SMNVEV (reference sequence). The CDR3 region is CASSSWSSGVTDTQYF. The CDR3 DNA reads TGTGCCAGCAGTTCCTGGTCTTCTGGAGTGACAGATACGCAGTATTTT.

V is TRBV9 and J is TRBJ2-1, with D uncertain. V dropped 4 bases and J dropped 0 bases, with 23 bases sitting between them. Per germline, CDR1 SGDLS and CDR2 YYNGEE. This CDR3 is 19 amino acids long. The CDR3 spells CASSTPFSLRNPSYNEQFF. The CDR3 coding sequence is TGTGCCAGCAGCACCCCATTCTCCCTAAGAAACCCCTCCTACAATGAGCAGTTCTTC.

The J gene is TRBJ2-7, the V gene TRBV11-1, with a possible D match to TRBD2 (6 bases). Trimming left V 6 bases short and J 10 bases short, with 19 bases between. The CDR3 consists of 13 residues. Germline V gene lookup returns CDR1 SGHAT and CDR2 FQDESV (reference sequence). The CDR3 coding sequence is TGTGCCAGCAGTCTAGGGACTTCCCTCGAACAGTACTTC. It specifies CASSLGTSLEQYF.

The DNA of the CDR3 is TGTGCCAGCAGCCCCGCTACAGGGATGGGCACTGAAGCTTTCTTT. This translates into CASSPATGMGTEAFF. The V gene is TRBV7-2, the J gene TRBJ1-1, with D perhaps matching TRBD1 (6 bases). This CDR3 has 15 residues. V was cut by 5 bases and J by 4 bases, with 17 bases left in between. From germline, CDR1 is SGHTA and CDR2 FQGNSA.

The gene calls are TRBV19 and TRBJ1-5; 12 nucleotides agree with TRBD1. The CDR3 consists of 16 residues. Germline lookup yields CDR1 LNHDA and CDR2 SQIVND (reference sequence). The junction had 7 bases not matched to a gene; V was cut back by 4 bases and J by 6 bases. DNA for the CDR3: TGTGCCAGTAGTAATGTGGGACAGGGGGCCGGTCAGCCCCAGCATTTT. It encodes CASSNVGQGAGQPQHF.

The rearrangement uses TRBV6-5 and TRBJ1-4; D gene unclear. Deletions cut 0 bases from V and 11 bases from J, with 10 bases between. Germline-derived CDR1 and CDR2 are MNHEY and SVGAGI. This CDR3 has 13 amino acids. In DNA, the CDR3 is TGTGCCAGCAGTTACTCTGCTCCGGGGAAACTGTTTTTT. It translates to CASSYSAPGKLFF.